The 30 T cell receptor beta chains listed next were all sequenced from one sample in a study of blood T cells in healthy people across ages. Primed by a sample-barcoded 5' primer and a J-beta primer mix, a second PCR proceeded for about 6 to 12 cycles. MiXCR, applied by TCRdb to the 5' RACE reads, yields one record per CDR3 protein. The repertoire holds about 810,000 distinct CDR3 sequences, with about 37% as singletons. Sequencing was carried out using blood. The source of these receptors is a man between 18 and 35 years old in good health.

The chain employs TRBV7-2 and TRBJ2-3; TRBD2 agrees at 9 bases. From germline, CDR1 is SGHTA and CDR2 FQGNSA. The CDR3 totals 17 residues. V lost 5 bases and J lost 5; bases outside the gene matches: 14. The DNA of the CDR3 is TGTGCCAGCAGCAACCCCTCAGCGGGGGGATTCGGAGATACGCAGTATTTT. Its translation: CASSNPSAGGFGDTQYF.

This clonotype was counted only a few times. This chain connects TRBV5-5 to TRBJ1-5, with 7 positions matching TRBD1. With 5 bases clipped from V and 4 bases from J, the junction kept 9 bases outside the gene matches. This CDR3 is 15 amino acids long. The germline gives CDR1 SGHKS, CDR2 YYEKEE (reference sequence). CDR3 protein: CASSTGTALNQPQHF. In DNA form, the CDR3 reads TGTGCCAGCAGTACCGGGACAGCTTTAAATCAGCCCCAGCATTTT.

The CDR3 DNA sequence: TGCGCCAGCATGGAATCCCCGGGAGCCACTGAAGCTTTCTTT. Translated, it gives CASMESPGATEAFF. This chain connects TRBV4-1 to TRBJ1-1; D not resolved. Germline V gene lookup returns CDR1 MGHRA and CDR2 YSYEKL. This CDR3 contains 14 residues. V was pared by 7 bases and J by 4 bases, with 16 bases between.

With regard to this clonotype: A junction boundary mismatches the germline segment, possibly from a read error. The rearrangement links TRBV6-6 to TRBJ2-2, with TRBD1 as a possible D gene (6 bases). This CDR3 contains 17 residues. CDR1 and CDR2 (germline): MNHNY, SVGAGI (reference sequence). CDR3 sequence: CVSSLPSGTTNTGELFF. The CDR3 DNA sequence: TGTGTCAGCAGTTTACCTTCCGGGACAACGAACACCGGGGAGCTGTTTTTT.

This clonotype was recorded many times. This chain joins TRBV6-6 and TRBJ2-1, with D possibly being TRBD1 (6 bases). This CDR3 has 13 residues. V lost 6 bases, J lost 7 bases, and 13 bases lay in between. Per germline, CDR1 MNHNY and CDR2 SVGAGI (reference sequence). Here the CDR3 reads CASSLQGPNEQFF. DNA of the CDR3: TGTGCCAGCAGCCTACAGGGACCGAATGAGCAGTTCTTC.

The chain joins TRBV7-3 to TRBJ1-1; D not resolved. This CDR3 region has 15 residues. V lost 1 base and J 5 bases, leaving 14 bases between the germline ends. Germline CDR1 reads SGHTA; CDR2 reads FQGTGA. The CDR3 coding sequence is TGTGCCAGCAGCTTAATTGGGATACCCTCAACTGAAGCTTTCTTT. Translated: CASSLIGIPSTEAFF.

This rearrangement joins TRBV3-1 to TRBJ2-7; tentatively, D is TRBD2 (6 bases). CDR1 is LGHDT, CDR2 YNNKEL, per germline (reference sequence). V was shortened by 0 bases and J by 7 bases, with 22 bases between the two germline ends. The CDR3 contains 17 residues. The CDR3 protein is CASSQDWRAGWNNEQYF. The CDR3 DNA sequence: TGTGCCAGCAGCCAAGATTGGAGGGCGGGGTGGAACAATGAGCAGTACTTC.

This clonotype showed up just once. The chain carries TRBV3-1 and TRBJ2-3, with D perhaps TRBD2 (5 bases). The CDR3 has 14 residues. V lost 1 base and J lost 10, with 15 bases in between. Germline CDR1 LGHDT, CDR2 YNNKEL (reference sequence). This CDR3 reads CASSQGSGVLAQYF. CDR3 in DNA: TGTGCCAGCAGCCAAGGATCCGGGGTCCTTGCGCAGTATTTT.

On this clonotype itself: This may be a read error: a much more frequent sequence differs by one nucleotide. The rearrangement links TRBV4-2 to TRBJ2-5, with 10 bases identical to TRBD1. Looked up from germline, CDR1 is LGHNA and CDR2 is YNFKEQ. V lost 3 bases and J lost 11; bases outside the gene matches: 12. The CDR3 totals 15 residues. The CDR3, as DNA: TGTGCCAGCAGCCACGACAGGGGGCTATACAATGAGCAGTACTTC. Residues: CASSHDRGLYNEQYF.

The V and J genes are TRBV20-1 and TRBJ2-7; a possible D gene is TRBD1 (5 bases). The length of the CDR3 is 13 residues. V lost 0 bases to trimming and J lost 0 bases, with 6 bases between them. Per germline, CDR1 DFQATT and CDR2 SNEGSKA (reference sequence). CDR3 bases: TGCAGTGCTAGAGATCAGGGCTCCTACGAGCAGTACTTC. Translation gives CSARDQGSYEQYF.

This clonotype was counted a few times. V usage is TRBV4-2 and J usage is TRBJ1-1, with a weak D call TRBD1 (5 bases). The germline CDR1 and CDR2 sequences are LGHNA and YNFKEQ. V shed 1 base and J shed 1 base, with 10 bases lying between them. The CDR3 loop spans 15 amino acids. This CDR3 reads CASSQGRGGNTEAFF. DNA for the CDR3: TGTGCCAGCAGCCAAGGGCGGGGGGGGAACACTGAAGCTTTCTTT.

V gene TRBV20-1 combines with J gene TRBJ2-5; 7 bases are shared with TRBD2. CDR3 length equals 15 residues. Germline-derived CDR1 and CDR2 are DFQATT and SNEGSKA (reference sequence). J gave up 11 bases and V 0 bases, and 15 bases lay outside the gene matches. The CDR3 bases are TGCAGTGCTAGAGATCCCAGCGGGGTCTACAATGAGCAGTACTTC. It is translated as CSARDPSGVYNEQYF.

This clonotype was detected a few times. The V and J genes are TRBV7-9 and TRBJ2-7; D is tentatively TRBD1 or TRBD2 (7 bases each). The J call may be incorrect, as the DNA end agrees better with TRBJ2-5. CDR3 length: 17 amino acids. Germline V gives CDR1 SEHNR, CDR2 FQNEAQ (reference sequence). As DNA, the CDR3 is TGTGCCAGCAGCTTACTAATGGGGGGGACAGTCCCGGAGACCCAGTACTTC. This codes for CASSLLMGGTVPETQYF.

This clonotype occurred a few times. This rearrangement joins TRBV18 to TRBJ1-1, with a possible D match to TRBD1 (5 bases). Deletions cut 5 bases from V and 3 bases from J, with 10 bases between. The CDR3 is 13 amino acids. Germline V gene sequence: CDR1 KGHSH, CDR2 LQKENI. The CDR3 bases are TGTGCCAGCTCAACAGGTCAGGACACTGAAGCTTTCTTT. It codes for CASSTGQDTEAFF.

This clonotype was seen more than once but under ten times. The chain links TRBV15 to TRBJ1-1, with D possibly matching TRBD1 (5 bases). V was clipped by 6 bases and J by 1 base, with 12 bases between them. CDR3 length equals 14 residues. Germline V lookup: CDR1 LNHNV, CDR2 YYDKDF (reference sequence). The CDR3 is CATRFLTENTEAFF. CDR3 nucleotides: TGTGCCACCAGGTTTCTGACAGAGAACACTGAAGCTTTCTTT.

V and J are TRBV6-6 and TRBJ1-2; D gene ambiguous. CDR3 length: 16 amino acids. V gave up 0 bases and J gave up 4 bases, with 15 bases separating them. CDR1 is MNHNY and CDR2 is SVGAGI in the germline V gene (reference sequence). DNA of the CDR3: TGTGCCAGCAGTTACTCCCAAGCCGGAGCAGGCTATGGCTACACCTTC. The encoded protein is CASSYSQAGAGYGYTF.

The J gene is TRBJ1-2, the V gene TRBV5-1; 7 nucleotides match TRBD1. The length of the CDR3 is 13 residues. The V gene's germline CDR1 is SGHRS and CDR2 YFSETQ. The V gene end was trimmed by 4 bases and the J gene end by 6 bases; junction bases not matched to a gene: 6. The CDR3 region has the DNA TGCGCCAGCAGCGTGGGGACAGTAGATGGCTACACCTTC. Translating it yields CASSVGTVDGYTF.

This clonotype was seen only a few times. CDR3 amino acids: CASSLTSGGHNEQFF. In DNA form, the CDR3 reads TGTGCCAGCAGCCTTACTAGCGGGGGACACAATGAGCAGTTCTTC. V usage is TRBV12-3 or TRBV12-4 and J usage is TRBJ2-1, with TRBD2 identical over 11 bases. After removal of 6 bases from V and 5 bases from J, the junction contained 6 bases not matched to a gene. The CDR3 loop spans 15 amino acids.

In this sample, this clonotype turned up many times. V is TRBV6-6 and J is TRBJ2-5; 9 bases fit TRBD1. Per the germline V gene, CDR1 is MNHNY and CDR2 is SVGAGI (reference sequence). The CDR3 runs to 13 residues. The junction had 4 bases not matched to a gene; V was cut back by 6 bases and J by 5 bases. DNA of the CDR3: TGTGCCAGCAGGAGCGGGACAGGGGAGACCCAGTACTTC. It translates to CASRSGTGETQYF.

This clonotype was counted a few times. The chain carries TRBV6-5 and TRBJ1-2; D call uncertain. V was trimmed by 6 bases and J by 4 bases, leaving 18 bases between them. The germline V gene encodes CDR1 MNHEY and CDR2 SVGAGI. The CDR3 extends over 15 amino acids. CDR3 loop: CASSPELDGTYGYTF. The CDR3 DNA is TGTGCCAGCAGCCCTGAACTCGACGGAACCTATGGCTACACCTTC.

A remark on this clonotype: This may arise from a read error, as a much more abundant clone is one base away. V usage is TRBV5-1 and J usage is TRBJ2-3, with D possibly matching TRBD1 (5 bases). This CDR3 contains 15 residues. Trimming stripped 1 base from V and 5 bases from J, with 14 bases between. Per the germline V gene, CDR1 is SGHRS and CDR2 is YFSETQ. This CDR3 reads CASSLSRADRDTQYF. The DNA for the CDR3 is TGCGCCAGCAGCTTGTCCAGGGCCGATAGAGATACGCAGTATTTT.

The genes are TRBV20-1 and TRBJ2-3; 12 nucleotides agree with TRBD1. J lost 1 base, V lost 5 bases, and 7 bases had no gene match. The CDR3 spans 16 residues. Germline loops: CDR1 DFQATT, CDR2 SNEGSKA (reference sequence). The CDR3 bases are TGCAGTGCTGGCGGGACAGGGGGCTGGGGCACAGATACGCAGTATTTT. Encoded protein: CSAGGTGGWGTDTQYF.

In its sample, this clonotype was seen many times. The chain carries TRBV12-3 or TRBV12-4 and TRBJ2-5; TRBD2 matches at 7 bases. V shed 8 bases, J shed 5 bases, and the junction held 8 bases outside the gene matches. The CDR3 is made up of 13 amino acids. The CDR3 bases are TGTGCCAGCGGACTAGATCGTGTGGAGACCCAGTACTTC. Translation: CASGLDRVETQYF.

The chain uses TRBV3-1 and TRBJ2-3, with 12 nucleotides matching TRBD2. The ends lost 1 base at V and 0 bases at J; junction bases unmatched: 11. From germline, CDR1 is LGHDT and CDR2 YNNKEL (reference sequence). This CDR3 is built from 20 residues. CDR3 sequence reads: CASSQVFLLAGGTSTDTQYF. Written as DNA, the CDR3 is TGTGCCAGCAGCCAAGTATTTCTCCTAGCGGGGGGGACTAGCACAGATACGCAGTATTTT.

The rearrangement joins TRBV4-1 to TRBJ1-2; D unresolved. Trimming took 1 base from V and 4 from J, leaving 16 bases between them. The germline gives CDR1 MGHRA, CDR2 YSYEKL. CDR3 length: 16 residues. The CDR3 reads CASSQALAAASYGYTF. The CDR3, as DNA: TGCGCCAGCAGCCAAGCCCTGGCGGCCGCGAGCTATGGCTACACCTTC.

This clonotype was picked up many times. This chain joins TRBV5-1 and TRBJ2-7; D is perhaps TRBD2 (5 bases). The CDR3 loop spans 12 amino acids. The germline CDR1 and CDR2 sequences are SGHRS and YFSETQ. V dropped 5 bases and J dropped 5 bases, with 11 bases sitting between them. This CDR3 reads CASRLEGDEQYF. For the CDR3, the DNA is TGCGCCAGCAGGCTAGAGGGAGACGAGCAGTACTTC.

This clonotype came up many times. The V call is TRBV6-6, the J call TRBJ1-2; maybe TRBD1 (6 bases). Looked up from germline, CDR1 is MNHNY and CDR2 is SVGAGI (reference sequence). The CDR3 sequence is 14 residues long. V shed 5 bases and J shed 1 base, with 11 bases lying between them. This chain's CDR3 is CASSLQGLNYGYTF. The DNA of the CDR3 is TGTGCCAGCAGTCTACAGGGACTTAACTATGGCTACACCTTC.

V usage is TRBV29-1 and J usage is TRBJ1-1; TRBD1 is a possible D gene (5 bases). The CDR3 spans 13 residues. CDR1 and CDR2 from the germline V gene are SQVTM and ANQGSEA. The V and J ends lost 1 base and 1 base respectively, with 7 bases between them. The CDR3 is CSVEATGNTEAFF. In DNA form, the CDR3 reads TGCAGCGTTGAAGCCACAGGGAACACTGAAGCTTTCTTT.

A note on this clonotype: A much larger clone lies a single base off, so this may be a read error. This chain joins TRBV4-1 and TRBJ2-5; TRBD1 might be the D (5 bases). Trimming removed 5 bases at V and 11 bases at J, with 15 bases between. CDR1 is MGHRA and CDR2 is YSYEKL in the germline V gene. This CDR3 is 12 amino acids long. The CDR3 loop is CASSEQGNEQYF. CDR3 bases: TGCGCCAGCAGCGAGCAGGGAAATGAGCAGTACTTC.

As to this clonotype: A single base separates this from a much larger clone, so it may be a read error. This chain links TRBV4-3 with TRBJ2-3, with D tentatively TRBD1 or TRBD2 (5 bases each). Germline loops: CDR1 LGHNA, CDR2 YSLEER. The CDR3 extends over 15 amino acids. Trimming removed 7 bases at V and 0 bases at J, with 14 bases between. The CDR3 sequence is CASNRTGTSTDTQYF. The CDR3 DNA reads TGCGCCAGCAACCGAACCGGGACCAGCACAGATACGCAGTATTTT.